The 21 T cell receptor beta chains presented below share a single source sample, sequenced in a study of T cells after posttransplantation cyclophosphamide. The method was immunoSEQ multiplex PCR; TCRdb's version includes in-frame clones alone and lacks a portion of them. The table includes some 53,000 clones, around 84% detected once. Sample: PBMCs. The origin of the receptors is a man younger than 45 with a blood cancer, CMV-positive, and with a related stem cell donor.

V gene TRBV5-8 combines with J gene TRBJ1-5, with TRBD1 as a possible D gene (5 bases). Germline V gene lookup returns CDR1 SGHTS and CDR2 YDEGEE. CDR3 length: 14 residues. V was trimmed by 4 bases and J by 4 bases, leaving 12 bases between them. CDR3 protein: CASSEWDSNQPQHF. The CDR3 coding sequence is TGTGCCAGCAGCGAATGGGACTCAAATCAGCCCCAGCATTTT.

The rearrangement joins TRBV30 to TRBJ1-5; D is ambiguous. The V end lost 2 bases, the J end lost 1 base, and 12 bases lay between the germline ends. Germline lookup yields CDR1 GTSNPN and CDR2 SVGIG (reference sequence). The CDR3 is 15 amino acids. The CDR3, as DNA: TGTGCCTGGAGTACTGGAATAGCGAGCAATCAGCCCCAGCATTTT. This encodes CAWSTGIASNQPQHF. The whole variable domain, filled in from reference TRBV30 and TRBJ1-5, reads SQTIHQWPATLVQPVGSPLSLECTVEGTSNPNLYWYRQAAGRGLQLLFYSVGIGQISSEVPQNLSASRPQDRQFILSSKKLLLSDSGFYLCAWSTGIASNQPQHFGDGTRLSIL.

This clone was seen more than once but under ten times. This sequence joins TRBV7-3 and TRBJ1-1, with D perhaps TRBD1 (6 bases). The CDR3 length is 16 residues. Germline assignment: CDR1 SGHTA and CDR2 FQGTGA. Trimming cost V 5 bases and J 3 bases, with 19 bases left between them. CDR3 nucleotides: TGTGCCAGCAGCAATCTCCGGGGGGCTAACGACACTGAAGCTTTCTTT. The encoded protein is CASSNLRGANDTEAFF.

The chain couples TRBV7-3 to TRBJ2-3; unclear D gene. Germline lookup yields CDR1 SGHTA and CDR2 FQGTGA. Between the trimmed V and J ends, which lost 4 bases and 6 bases, there was a span of 11 bases. This CDR3 comprises 13 residues. The CDR3 sequence is CASSYTSRDTQYF. CDR3 coding DNA: TGTGCCAGCAGCTATACTTCTAGGGATACGCAGTATTTT. The whole variable domain, filled in from reference TRBV7-3 and TRBJ2-3, reads GAGVSQTPSNKVTEKGKYVELRCDPISGHTALYWYRQSLGQGPEFLIYFQGTGAADDSGLPNDRFFAVRPEGSVSTLKIQRTERGDSAVYLCASSYTSRDTQYFGPGTRLTVL.

For this clone: The same CDR3 arises from other DNA sequences in this sample as well. This chain links TRBV11-2 with TRBJ2-7; 7 bases fit TRBD1. The CDR3 sequence is 15 residues long. The trim removed 1 base at V and 0 bases at J, leaving 3 bases unmatched. CDR1 and CDR2 (germline): SGHAT, FQNNGV. The CDR3 region has the DNA TGTGCCAGCAGCTTAGGGCAGGGGGTCTCCTACGAGCAGTACTTC. This gives the protein CASSLGQGVSYEQYF. The whole variable domain, remainder taken from reference TRBV11-2 and TRBJ2-7, is EAGVAQSPRYKIIEKRQSVAFWCNPISGHATLYWYQQILGQGPKLLIQFQNNGVVDDSQLPKDRFSAERLKGVDSTLKIQPAKLEDSAVYLCASSLGQGVSYEQYFGPGTRLTVT.

The chain carries TRBV6-5 and TRBJ2-7; 8 positions match TRBD1. J lost 0 bases, V lost 5 bases, and 3 bases had no gene match. The CDR3 spans 14 residues. Germline V gene lookup returns CDR1 MNHEY and CDR2 SVGAGI. In DNA form, the CDR3 reads TGTGCCAGCAGTCGGACAGGGAGCTCCTACGAGCAGTACTTC. Its translation is CASSRTGSSYEQYF.

The rearrangement uses TRBV9 and TRBJ2-7; D unresolved. The CDR3 runs 12 residues. CDR1 and CDR2 from the germline V gene are SGDLS and YYNGEE. V was clipped by 3 bases and J by 6 bases, with 10 bases between them. CDR3 protein: CASSGSLSEQYF. The DNA for the CDR3 is TGTGCCAGCAGCGGATCCCTCAGCGAGCAGTACTTC.

V and J are TRBV11-2 and TRBJ2-1; tentatively, D is TRBD2 (6 bases). The V gene lost 5 bases and the J gene lost 5 bases, with 13 bases spanning the gap. Germline assignment: CDR1 SGHAT and CDR2 FQNNGV. The CDR3 has 14 residues. Here the CDR3 DNA reads TGTGCCAGCAGCCCCCTTAGCGGCAACAATGAGCAGTTCTTC. This gives the protein CASSPLSGNNEQFF.

This chain links TRBV28 with TRBJ1-2; D unresolved. CDR3 length: 15 residues. Trimming took 6 bases from V and 6 from J, leaving 20 bases between them. Germline V CDR1 and CDR2: MDHEN, SYDVKM. CDR3 DNA: TGTGCCAGCAGAATAACGGGAGGGAGGGCGAATGGCTACACCTTC. Residues: CASRITGGRANGYTF.

The chain joins TRBV10-3 to TRBJ1-2, with TRBD1 matching over 9 bases. The CDR3 spans 17 residues. Unmatched junction bases numbered 14, after V lost 5 bases and J lost 4 bases. From germline, CDR1 is ENHRY and CDR2 SYGVKD. The CDR3 spells CAISRIPSPTGGYGYTF. The CDR3 nucleotides are TGTGCCATCAGTCGCATCCCGAGCCCGACAGGGGGCTATGGCTACACCTTC.

The CDR3 nucleotides read TGTGCCAATACAGGGTCCTCTGGGGCCAACGTCCTGACTTTC. As protein: CANTGSSGANVLTF. The V gene is TRBV30, the J gene TRBJ2-6; maybe TRBD1 (6 bases). V lost 8 bases, J lost 0 bases, and 11 bases lay in between. The CDR3 loop spans 14 amino acids. Germline V gene lookup returns CDR1 GTSNPN and CDR2 SVGIG (reference sequence).

J is TRBJ2-1 and V is TRBV30; 10 bases align to TRBD2. The CDR3 has 14 residues. V was pared by 2 bases and J by 10 bases, with 8 bases of the junction left unmatched. Germline V gene sequence: CDR1 GTSNPN, CDR2 SVGIG (reference sequence). CDR3 coding DNA: TGTGCCTGGAGTCCCCTAGCGGGAGCGGGGGAGCAGTTCTTC. Its protein is CAWSPLAGAGEQFF.

This chain connects TRBV7-9 to TRBJ2-1, with 9 bases aligning to TRBD2. Per germline, CDR1 SEHNR and CDR2 FQNEAQ (reference sequence). V shed 5 bases, J shed 4 bases, and the junction held 9 bases outside the gene matches. The CDR3 spans 16 residues. The CDR3 reads CASSEGLATFYNEQFF. As DNA, the CDR3 is TGTGCCAGCAGCGAAGGACTAGCGACATTTTACAATGAGCAGTTCTTC.

V usage is TRBV9 and J usage is TRBJ2-5; 7 nucleotides line up with TRBD1. V trimming: 3 bases; J trimming: 4 bases; junction bases outside the gene matches: 3. The CDR3 extends over 13 amino acids. Germline assignment: CDR1 SGDLS and CDR2 YYNGEE. The CDR3 loop reads CASSAGTVETQYF. The CDR3 DNA is TGTGCCAGCAGCGCAGGGACAGTAGAGACCCAGTACTTC.

A single count supports this clone. The chain couples TRBV9 to TRBJ2-1, with D tentatively TRBD2 (6 bases). The CDR3 runs 16 residues. Deletions cut 0 bases from V and 4 bases from J, with 14 bases between. Germline assignment: CDR1 SGDLS and CDR2 YYNGEE. The CDR3 DNA sequence: TGTGCCAGCAGCGTAGCGGGAGAAGGGGCATACAATGAGCAGTTCTTC. This translates into CASSVAGEGAYNEQFF.

The V call is TRBV29-1, the J call TRBJ2-7, with D hard to call. The CDR3 extends over 11 amino acids. Germline loops: CDR1 SQVTM, CDR2 ANQGSEA. Deletions cut 4 bases from V and 3 bases from J, with 7 bases between. As DNA, the CDR3 is TGCAGCGTTGGGTCAGGCTACGAGCAGTACTTC. Amino acids: CSVGSGYEQYF.

V is TRBV4-1 and J is TRBJ2-3, with 8 nucleotides matching TRBD1. This CDR3 comprises 16 residues. Germline CDR1 reads MGHRA; CDR2 reads YSYEKL. V was clipped by 2 bases and J by 3 bases; unmatched bases: 7. The CDR3 coding sequence is TGCGCCAGCAGCCAATACGGGACAGGCATAACAGATACGCAGTATTTT. It encodes CASSQYGTGITDTQYF.

This clone was detected only once. The chain recombines TRBV5-1 with TRBJ2-5, with 7 bases matching TRBD2. J was trimmed by 2 bases and V by 0 bases; bases with no gene match: 4. CDR1 and CDR2 (germline): SGHRS, YFSETQ. This CDR3 comprises 15 residues. The CDR3 coding sequence is TGCGCCAGCAGCTTGGAGTTGGGAGGGCAAGAGACCCAGTACTTC. It specifies CASSLELGGQETQYF.

This rearrangement joins TRBV30 to TRBJ2-2, with a weak D call TRBD2 (6 bases). Germline loops: CDR1 GTSNPN, CDR2 SVGIG (reference sequence). The CDR3 runs 13 residues. The V and J ends lost 1 base and 5 bases respectively, with 8 bases between them. As DNA, the CDR3 is TGTGCCTGGAGTGGGGGGAGGACCGGGGAGCTGTTTTTT. Protein product: CAWSGGRTGELFF.

The rearrangement uses TRBV11-2 and TRBJ2-5; 8 bases are shared with TRBD1. This CDR3 has 13 amino acids. The J segment lost 5 bases and the V segment lost 3 bases, leaving 2 bases of the junction unmatched. Germline V CDR1 and CDR2: SGHAT, FQNNGV. CDR3 coding DNA: TGTGCCAGCAGCTTTGCAGGGGGCGAGACCCAGTACTTC. Its protein product is CASSFAGGETQYF.

The rearrangement links TRBV21-1 to TRBJ2-2; TRBD2 is taken as the D call from the table, unchecked against the DNA. TRBV21-1 is labeled a pseudogene. The CDR3 is 14 amino acids. This CDR3 reads CASTRGKNTGELFF. In DNA, the CDR3 is TGTGCCAGCACGCGGGGTAAGAACACCGGGGAGCTGTTTTTT.